These 6 T cell receptor beta chains originate from one sample sequenced in a study of identical twins. A single record per CDR3 protein comes from TCRdb applying MiXCR to the 5' RACE reads. The sample has 250,000 to 300,000 distinct CDR3 sequences; less than 9.5% are singletons. The sample was also reused in another study, on yellow fever vaccine responses in identical twins.

The sample comprised CD8+ T cells sorted from blood. The receptors shown here come from a woman aged 18-35 years in good health.

This chain uses TRBV27 with TRBJ2-1, with 8 bases identical to TRBD2. The CDR3 extends over 18 amino acids. Looked up from germline, CDR1 is MNHEY and CDR2 is SMNVEV (reference sequence). V trimming: 2 bases; J trimming: 3 bases; junction bases outside the gene matches: 12. Here the CDR3 reads CASSLAGGPSGSYNEQFF. The DNA of the CDR3 is TGTGCCAGCAGTTTAGCCGGAGGACCAAGCGGGAGCTACAATGAGCAGTTCTTC.

This clonotype was counted many times. The rearrangement links TRBV27 to TRBJ2-7; 10 positions agree with TRBD1. The CDR3 has 15 amino acids. Germline loops: CDR1 MNHEY, CDR2 SMNVEV (reference sequence). Losses at the gene ends were 6 bases for V and 4 bases for J; bases not matched to a gene: 9. The CDR3 coding sequence is TGTGCCAGCAGGGGCATGACAGGGGGCGGTTACGAGCAGTACTTC. Amino acids: CASRGMTGGGYEQYF.

There are a few counts of this clonotype. This chain connects TRBV14 to TRBJ2-7; 7 positions agree with TRBD1. The CDR3 is made up of 15 amino acids. The J segment lost 3 bases and the V segment lost 5 bases, leaving 10 bases of the junction unmatched. Germline assignment: CDR1 SGHDN and CDR2 FVKESK. CDR3 residues: CASSEITGAVYEQYF. Here the CDR3 DNA reads TGTGCCAGCAGCGAGATAACAGGGGCGGTCTACGAGCAGTACTTC.

This clonotype has more than one count but fewer than ten. The chain carries TRBV29-1 and TRBJ2-7, with TRBD2 matching 7 bases. V trimming: 6 bases; J trimming: 1 base; junction bases outside the gene matches: 9. In germline, CDR1 is SQVTM, CDR2 ANQGSEA. The CDR3 has 14 residues. CDR3 DNA sequence: TGCAGCGTGGTGGGAGGGGATGGTTCCTACGAGCAGTACTTC. Amino acid sequence: CSVVGGDGSYEQYF.

This clonotype has only a few counts. The rearrangement uses TRBV6-1 and TRBJ2-1, with D perhaps TRBD1 (5 bases). Trimming shortened V by 7 bases and J by 3 bases, and 13 bases separated the two germline ends. CDR3 length: 14 residues. In germline, CDR1 is MNHNS, CDR2 SASEGT. CDR3 residues: CASTDSLGYNEQFF. As DNA, the CDR3 is TGTGCCAGCACCGACAGTCTCGGCTACAATGAGCAGTTCTTC.

This clonotype came up many times. The rearrangement links TRBV12-3 or TRBV12-4 to TRBJ1-4, with 7 nucleotides matching TRBD1. V shed 3 bases, J shed 7 bases, and the junction held 8 bases outside the gene matches. This CDR3 spans 15 amino acids. CDR3 DNA sequence: TGTGCCAGCAGTTTCGGTCAGGGGGTAGGTGAAAAACTGTTTTTT. Translating it yields CASSFGQGVGEKLFF.